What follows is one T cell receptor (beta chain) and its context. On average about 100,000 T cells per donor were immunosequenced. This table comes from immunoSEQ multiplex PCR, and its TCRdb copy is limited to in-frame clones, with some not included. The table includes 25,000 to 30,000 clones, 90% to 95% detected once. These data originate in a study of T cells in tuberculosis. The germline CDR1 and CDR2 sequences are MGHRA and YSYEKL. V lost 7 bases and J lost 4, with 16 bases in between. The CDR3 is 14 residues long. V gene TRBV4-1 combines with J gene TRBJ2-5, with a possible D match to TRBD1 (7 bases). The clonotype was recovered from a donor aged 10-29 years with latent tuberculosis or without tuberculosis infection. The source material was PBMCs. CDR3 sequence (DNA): TGCGCCAGCACCCGGGACAGAGCGGGAGAGACCCAGTACTTC. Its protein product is CASTRDRAGETQYF.